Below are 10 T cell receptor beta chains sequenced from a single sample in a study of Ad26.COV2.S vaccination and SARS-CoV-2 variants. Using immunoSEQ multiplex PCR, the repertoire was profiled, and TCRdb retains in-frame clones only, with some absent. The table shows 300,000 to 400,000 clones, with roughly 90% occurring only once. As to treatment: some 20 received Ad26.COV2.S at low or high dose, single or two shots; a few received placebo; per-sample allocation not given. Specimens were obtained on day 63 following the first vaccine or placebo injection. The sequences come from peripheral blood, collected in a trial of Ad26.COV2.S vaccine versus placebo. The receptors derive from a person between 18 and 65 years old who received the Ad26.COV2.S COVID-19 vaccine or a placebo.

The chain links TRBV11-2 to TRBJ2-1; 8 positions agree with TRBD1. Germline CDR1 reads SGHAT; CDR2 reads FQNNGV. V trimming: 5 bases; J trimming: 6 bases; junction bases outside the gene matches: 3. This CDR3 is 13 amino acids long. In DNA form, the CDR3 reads TGTGCCAGCAGCGTGACAGGGGTCAATGAGCAGTTCTTC. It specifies CASSVTGVNEQFF. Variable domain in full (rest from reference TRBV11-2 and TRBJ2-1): EAGVAQSPRYKIIEKRQSVAFWCNPISGHATLYWYQQILGQGPKLLIQFQNNGVVDDSQLPKDRFSAERLKGVDSTLKIQPAKLEDSAVYLCASSVTGVNEQFFGPGTRLTVL.

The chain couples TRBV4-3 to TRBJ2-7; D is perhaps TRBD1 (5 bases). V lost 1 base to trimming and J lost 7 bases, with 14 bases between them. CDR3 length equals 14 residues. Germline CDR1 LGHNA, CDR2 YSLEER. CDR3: CASSQGQGTREQYF. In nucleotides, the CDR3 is TGCGCCAGCAGCCAAGGCCAGGGCACGCGGGAGCAGTACTTC.

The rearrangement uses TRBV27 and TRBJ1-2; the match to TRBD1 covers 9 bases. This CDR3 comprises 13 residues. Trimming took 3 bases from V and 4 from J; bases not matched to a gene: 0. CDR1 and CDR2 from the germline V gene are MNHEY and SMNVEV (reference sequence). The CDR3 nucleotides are TGTGCCAGCAGTTTGGACAGGGGCTATGGCTACACCTTC. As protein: CASSLDRGYGYTF.

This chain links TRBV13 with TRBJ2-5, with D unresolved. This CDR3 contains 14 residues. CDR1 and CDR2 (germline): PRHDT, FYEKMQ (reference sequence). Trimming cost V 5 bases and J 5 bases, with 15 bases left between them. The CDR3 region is CASSQIALGETQYF. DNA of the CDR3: TGTGCCAGCAGCCAAATAGCCCTGGGGGAGACCCAGTACTTC.

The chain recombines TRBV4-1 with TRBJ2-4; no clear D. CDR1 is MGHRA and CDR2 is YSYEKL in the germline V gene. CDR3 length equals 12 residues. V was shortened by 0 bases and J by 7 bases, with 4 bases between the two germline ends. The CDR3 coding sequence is TGCGCCAGCAGCCAAGATATGAACATTCAGTACTTC. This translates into CASSQDMNIQYF.

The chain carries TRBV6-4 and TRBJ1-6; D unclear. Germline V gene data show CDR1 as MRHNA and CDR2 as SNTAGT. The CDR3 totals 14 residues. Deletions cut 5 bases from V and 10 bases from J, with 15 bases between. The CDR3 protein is CASSTGIAGSPLHF. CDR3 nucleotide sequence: TGTGCCAGCAGTACCGGGATCGCGGGGTCACCCCTCCACTTT.

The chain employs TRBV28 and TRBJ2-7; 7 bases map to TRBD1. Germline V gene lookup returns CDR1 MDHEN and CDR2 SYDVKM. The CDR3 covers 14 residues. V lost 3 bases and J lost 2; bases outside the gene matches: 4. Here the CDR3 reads CASSLGTVTYEQYV. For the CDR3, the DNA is TGTGCCAGCAGTTTGGGGACAGTTACCTACGAGCAGTACGTC.

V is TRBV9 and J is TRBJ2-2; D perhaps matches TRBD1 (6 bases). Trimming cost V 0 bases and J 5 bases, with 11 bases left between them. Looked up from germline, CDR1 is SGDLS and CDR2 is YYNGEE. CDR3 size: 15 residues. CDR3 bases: TGTGCCAGCAGCGTAGATGGACAGAGTACCGGGGAGCTGTTTTTT. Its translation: CASSVDGQSTGELFF.

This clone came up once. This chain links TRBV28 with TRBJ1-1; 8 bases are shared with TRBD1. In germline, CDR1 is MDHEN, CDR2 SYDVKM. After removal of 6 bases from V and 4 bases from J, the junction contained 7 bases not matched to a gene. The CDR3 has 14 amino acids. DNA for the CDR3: TGTGCCAGCAGACCAGGGGGCTCGGGCACTGAAGCTTTCTTT. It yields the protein CASRPGGSGTEAFF.

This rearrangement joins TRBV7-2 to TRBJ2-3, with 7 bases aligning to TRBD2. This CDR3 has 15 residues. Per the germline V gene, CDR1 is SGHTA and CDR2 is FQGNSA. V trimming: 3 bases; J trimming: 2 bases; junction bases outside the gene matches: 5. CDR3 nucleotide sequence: TGTGCCAGCAGCTTCAGTGGGACTACCACAGATACGCAGTATTTT. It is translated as CASSFSGTTTDTQYF.